One and the same sample provided the 29 T cell receptor beta chains below, sequenced in a study of blood T cells in healthy people across ages. The authors ran a second PCR of 7 to 11 cycles using a sample-barcoded 5' primer and a J-beta primer mix. TCRdb reprocessed the 5' RACE reads with MiXCR, giving one entry per CDR3 protein. The sample has more than 600,000 distinct CDR3 sequences, around a quarter seen once. This sample was also put to use in a study of T cells of mothers and their children.

Sequencing was performed on blood. The receptor source for this set is a boy aged 10-17 years in good health.

This clonotype was counted only a few times. The gene calls are TRBV6-6 and TRBJ1-4; D remains unclear. CDR3 length: 15 residues. From germline, CDR1 is MNHNY and CDR2 SVGAGI (reference sequence). V was clipped by 5 bases and J by 5 bases, with 15 bases between them. Written as DNA, the CDR3 is TGTGCCAGCAGTGCACCCGACTCCCGGAATGAAAAACTGTTTTTT. Its translation is CASSAPDSRNEKLFF.

This clonotype has a count of ten or more. The chain carries TRBV29-1 and TRBJ2-2; 8 nucleotides align to TRBD1. V dropped 3 bases and J dropped 4; count of bases not matched to a gene: 1. This CDR3 comprises 13 residues. Germline V gene data show CDR1 as SQVTM and CDR2 as ANQGSEA. The CDR3 region has the DNA TGCAGCGTTGACACAGGGGGCACCGGGGAGCTGTTTTTT. Its translation is CSVDTGGTGELFF.

This chain uses TRBV10-2 with TRBJ2-5, with 11 bases that match TRBD2. The DNA end is more similar to TRBJ2-1, so the J call may be wrong. This CDR3 is 14 amino acids long. Germline V gene sequence: CDR1 WSHSY, CDR2 SAAADI. CDR3 DNA: TGCGCCAGTTCTAGCGGGAGGACTCTGAATGAGCAGTTCTTC. Translation gives CASSSGRTLNEQFF.

This rearrangement joins TRBV28 to TRBJ2-3; TRBD1 agrees at 11 bases. The CDR3 runs 15 residues. Germline V gene lookup returns CDR1 MDHEN and CDR2 SYDVKM. V was pared by 4 bases and J by 5 bases, with 5 bases of the junction left unmatched. The CDR3 loop reads CASSSGTGGEDTQYF. The CDR3 DNA reads TGTGCCAGCAGTTCCGGGACAGGGGGTGAAGATACGCAGTATTTT.

At least ten counts were recorded for this clonotype. The genes are TRBV4-3 and TRBJ2-6; no reliable D call. The CDR3 spans 15 residues. Germline values: CDR1 LGHNA, CDR2 YSLEER. The V end lost 0 bases, the J end lost 0 bases, and 3 bases lay between the germline ends. CDR3 DNA: TGCGCCAGCAGCCAAGACAACTCTGGGGCCAACGTCCTGACTTTC. It translates to CASSQDNSGANVLTF.

The chain has TRBV10-2 and TRBJ1-1, with 12 positions matching TRBD1. Trimming removed 3 bases from V and 8 bases from J; junction bases left unmatched: 4. The germline V gene has CDR1 WSHSY and CDR2 SAAADI. CDR3 size: 14 residues. As DNA, the CDR3 is TGCGCCAGCAGTGATTGGGACAGGGGGCTAGAAGCTTTCTTT. Translated: CASSDWDRGLEAFF.

The sample holds a few counts of this clonotype. The chain uses TRBV11-2 and TRBJ2-3, with 8 nucleotides matching TRBD1. Germline V gene data show CDR1 as SGHAT and CDR2 as FQNNGV. There are 15 residues in the CDR3. The J segment lost 5 bases and the V segment lost 1 base, leaving 5 bases of the junction unmatched. CDR3 DNA sequence: TGTGCCAGCAGCTTAGGACAGGGGAATATAGATACGCAGTATTTT. Its protein product is CASSLGQGNIDTQYF.

The chain uses TRBV3-1 and TRBJ1-1; 9 positions match TRBD1. The length of the CDR3 is 13 residues. After removal of 2 bases from V and 11 bases from J, the junction contained 6 bases not matched to a gene. Germline V gene data show CDR1 as LGHDT and CDR2 as YNNKEL (reference sequence). The CDR3 DNA is TGTGCCAGCAGCCAACCGGGACAGGGACATGCTTTCTTT. It is translated as CASSQPGQGHAFF.

In this sample, this clonotype turned up a few times. This chain uses TRBV12-3 or TRBV12-4 with TRBJ2-1, with TRBD2 matching 12 bases. V lost 3 bases to trimming and J lost 8 bases; unmatched junction nucleotides: 11. This CDR3 is 17 amino acids long. The CDR3 reads CASSLPGLAGGRDEQFF. The CDR3 nucleotides are TGTGCCAGCAGTTTGCCTGGGCTAGCGGGAGGGAGGGATGAGCAGTTCTTC.

V and J are TRBV6-5 and TRBJ2-3; tentatively, D is TRBD1 (6 bases). The CDR3 contains 16 residues. Per germline, CDR1 MNHEY and CDR2 SVGAGI. The V end was cut by 4 bases, the J end by 4 bases, with 18 bases between. This CDR3 reads CASSSARQESADTQYF. CDR3 DNA sequence: TGTGCCAGCAGTTCCGCTCGACAGGAATCGGCAGATACGCAGTATTTT.

This clonotype occurred many times. The V and J genes are TRBV20-1 and TRBJ2-5; the match to TRBD2 covers 7 bases. This CDR3 region has 17 residues. Trimming cost V 1 base and J 2 bases; bases outside gene matches: 13. In germline, CDR1 is DFQATT, CDR2 SNEGSKA (reference sequence). CDR3 loop: CSARALLAVGGQETQYF. CDR3 DNA: TGCAGTGCTAGAGCCCTGCTAGCGGTGGGGGGACAAGAGACCCAGTACTTC.

This chain joins TRBV20-1 and TRBJ2-5, with TRBD2 matching 9 bases. The DNA end lines up better with TRBJ2-1; the J call may be wrong. The CDR3 runs to 17 residues. Germline V gene sequence: CDR1 DFQATT, CDR2 SNEGSKA (reference sequence). The CDR3 sequence is CSAREIAGALMDNEQFF. CDR3 DNA: TGCAGTGCTAGGGAAATAGCGGGAGCCCTCATGGATAATGAGCAGTTCTTC.

The chain couples TRBV20-1 to TRBJ2-7, with D unresolved. The CDR3 sequence is 15 residues long. The germline CDR1 and CDR2 sequences are DFQATT and SNEGSKA (reference sequence). The V end was cut by 0 bases, the J end by 0 bases, with 12 bases between. The CDR3 loop is CSARDRSRSSYEQYF. CDR3 bases: TGCAGTGCTAGAGATCGATCCCGCAGCTCCTACGAGCAGTACTTC.

This clonotype was picked up a small number of times. CDR3 nucleotide sequence: TGTGCCAGCAGCCAACAGGGTGCCCCGGCTAATGAAAAACTGTTTTTT. Residues: CASSQQGAPANEKLFF. This chain links TRBV2 with TRBJ1-4; D is possibly TRBD1 (6 bases). CDR1 and CDR2 (germline): SNHLY, FYNNEI. CDR3 length equals 16 residues. The V end was cut by 6 bases, the J end by 3 bases, with 17 bases between.

The CDR3 nucleotides read TGTGCCAGCAGTTACTCGTGGGGAAGGGCCAAAAACATTCAGTACTTC. It yields the protein CASSYSWGRAKNIQYF. This sequence joins TRBV6-5 and TRBJ2-4; D gene ambiguous. Germline V lookup: CDR1 MNHEY, CDR2 SVGAGI. The V end was cut by 0 bases, the J end by 1 base, with 10 bases between. The CDR3 totals 16 residues.

This chain joins TRBV6-1 and TRBJ2-3, with a tentative D call TRBD1 (6 bases). The CDR3 is 16 amino acids. With 7 bases removed from V and 2 bases from J, the gap between germline ends came to 19 bases. Germline CDR1 MNHNS, CDR2 SASEGT. The CDR3 bases are TGTGCCAGCACTAGAGTACAGGGCGACCCCACAGATACGCAGTATTTT. Translated: CASTRVQGDPTDTQYF.

This chain links TRBV3-1 with TRBJ2-4, with 8 bases lining up with TRBD1. Trimming cost V 1 base and J 1 base; bases outside gene matches: 6. The CDR3 loop spans 17 amino acids. Germline values: CDR1 LGHDT, CDR2 YNNKEL (reference sequence). The CDR3 region is CASSQVAGGHAKNIQYF. DNA for the CDR3: TGTGCCAGCAGCCAAGTTGCAGGGGGCCATGCCAAAAACATTCAGTACTTC.

The genes are TRBV20-1 and TRBJ2-1; the D gene is possibly TRBD2 (6 bases). Germline V lookup: CDR1 DFQATT, CDR2 SNEGSKA (reference sequence). Trimming shortened V by 6 bases and J by 4 bases, and 13 bases separated the two germline ends. The CDR3 contains 13 residues. CDR3 DNA: TGCAGTGCCTCCGGGGGTTCTTACAATGAGCAGTTCTTC. Translated: CSASGGSYNEQFF.

This clonotype was observed a handful of times. The chain uses TRBV7-8 and TRBJ2-5; D may correspond to TRBD1 or TRBD2 (6 bases each). The germline V gene encodes CDR1 SGHVS and CDR2 FQNEAQ. The ends were cut back, 2 bases at V and 5 bases at J, with 18 bases in the middle. CDR3 length: 16 amino acids. The CDR3 nucleotides are TGTGCCAGCAGCTTATTCCGGACAGAGGAGGGGGAGACCCAGTACTTC. Its translation: CASSLFRTEEGETQYF. Using reference TRBV7-8 and TRBJ2-5 for the parts outside the CDR3, the full variable domain is GAGVSQSPRYKVAKRGQDVALRCDPISGHVSLFWYQQALGQGPEFLTYFQNEAQLDKSGLPSDRFFAERPEGSVSTLKIQRTQQEDSAVYLCASSLFRTEEGETQYFGPGTRLLVL.

The chain carries TRBV18 and TRBJ2-5, with 8 bases that match TRBD2. Germline V gene sequence: CDR1 KGHSH, CDR2 LQKENI. Germline trimming cut 3 bases from V and 4 bases from J; bases unmatched to any gene: 10. CDR3 size: 16 residues. DNA for the CDR3: TGTGCCAGCTCACCCACCGGGACTAGTAAAGGAGAGACCCAGTACTTC. Its protein is CASSPTGTSKGETQYF.

As concerns this clonotype: The conserved final phenylalanine or tryptophan is absent from the CDR3, which likely points to a read error. The chain combines TRBV7-6 with TRBJ1-1; 7 bases match TRBD1. With 5 bases clipped from V and 1 base from J, the junction kept 7 bases outside the gene matches. Germline V gives CDR1 SGHVS, CDR2 FNYEAQ. This CDR3 comprises 15 residues. CDR3 nucleotides: TGTGCCAGCAGCCCCCGAGGGGGCAGGAACACTGAAGCTTTCCTT. Translating it yields CASSPRGGRNTEAFL.

This clonotype was recorded only once. At one end the junction does not follow the germline gene, possibly because of a read error. The chain links TRBV7-8 to TRBJ2-7; 7 bases line up with TRBD2. In germline, CDR1 is SGHVS, CDR2 FQNEAQ. This CDR3 has 15 residues. The CDR3 DNA reads as TGTGCCAGCAGCTTAGGGTGGACTAGTTCCTGCGAGCAGTACTTC. Amino acids: CASSLGWTSSCEQYF.

The genes are TRBV11-2 and TRBJ2-3; 7 bases line up with TRBD2. In germline, CDR1 is SGHAT, CDR2 FQNNGV. The junction had 14 bases not matched to a gene; V was cut back by 1 base and J by 1 base. The CDR3 totals 19 residues. Here the CDR3 DNA reads TGTGCCAGCAGCTTAGTCTCGGGGGGAACGGGGGAGGGCACAGATACGCAGTATTTT. This encodes CASSLVSGGTGEGTDTQYF.

V is TRBV7-2 and J is TRBJ1-2; maybe TRBD1 (5 bases). Trimming removed 5 bases from V and 4 bases from J, with 14 bases in between. The CDR3 is 14 amino acids. Germline V gene lookup returns CDR1 SGHTA and CDR2 FQGNSA. The CDR3 is CASSESGDPYGYTF. The CDR3 bases are TGTGCCAGCAGCGAGTCGGGGGATCCCTATGGCTACACCTTC.

This clonotype has a handful of counts. This chain links TRBV6-5 with TRBJ1-1; no clear D gene. The length of the CDR3 is 17 residues. V was shortened by 0 bases and J by 4 bases, with 18 bases between the two germline ends. CDR1 and CDR2 (germline): MNHEY, SVGAGI. CDR3 bases: TGTGCCAGCAGTTACTCGTTGACTGGATCAGAACCCACTGAAGCTTTCTTT. Protein product: CASSYSLTGSEPTEAFF.

This clonotype was counted ten times or more. This rearrangement joins TRBV14 to TRBJ1-1, with D uncertain. The germline gives CDR1 SGHDN, CDR2 FVKESK. This CDR3 comprises 12 residues. Between the trimmed V and J ends, which lost 4 bases and 0 bases, there was a span of 3 bases. The CDR3 loop reads CASSPVNTEAFF. For the CDR3, the DNA is TGTGCCAGCAGCCCCGTGAACACTGAAGCTTTCTTT.

This clonotype showed up just a few times. The CDR3 is CASSLYAGGAPDTQYF. In DNA, the CDR3 is TGTGCCAGCAGCTTATATGCGGGGGGAGCCCCAGATACGCAGTATTTT. This chain links TRBV7-2 with TRBJ2-3, with TRBD2 matching over 8 bases. After removal of 2 bases from V and 4 bases from J, the junction contained 8 bases not matched to a gene. The germline gives CDR1 SGHTA, CDR2 FQGNSA. The CDR3 totals 16 residues.

V gene TRBV10-3 combines with J gene TRBJ2-1; 8 nucleotides agree with TRBD2. The CDR3 length is 18 residues. Germline loops: CDR1 ENHRY, CDR2 SYGVKD. J gave up 5 bases and V 0 bases, and 12 bases lay outside the gene matches. CDR3 in DNA: TGTGCCATCAGTGAGTCGATATTCCTAGCGGGCCTCAACAATGAGCAGTTCTTC. This codes for CAISESIFLAGLNNEQFF.

There are a few counts of this clonotype. V usage is TRBV5-1 and J usage is TRBJ2-5, with D unclear. CDR1 SGHRS and CDR2 YFSETQ come from the germline V gene. Trimming took 1 base from V and 5 from J, leaving 15 bases between them. The CDR3 is 15 residues long. The CDR3 sequence: CASSLNEPYGETQYF. As DNA, the CDR3 is TGCGCCAGCAGCTTGAACGAGCCCTATGGGGAGACCCAGTACTTC.